The 29 T cell receptor beta chains below were found in one sample sequenced in a study of shared clonotypes between healthy human individuals. CD8 cells regarded as naive lacked CD45RO, were positively chosen for CCR7, and omitted terminally differentiated effector memory CD45RA+ cells. The method was immunoSEQ multiplex PCR; TCRdb's version includes in-frame clones alone and lacks a portion of them. The data contain approximately 2,200,000 clones, under 95% of them singletons. Sequenced: naive CD8+ T cells from PBMCs. All receptors derive from a man aged 18 to 35 in good health. Some clones in this sample may be carry-over from other donors' samples.

The J gene is TRBJ2-7, the V gene TRBV27, with 9 bases aligning to TRBD1. Unmatched junction bases numbered 11, after V lost 5 bases and J lost 6 bases. Germline-derived CDR1 and CDR2 are MNHEY and SMNVEV (reference sequence). There are 15 residues in the CDR3. In DNA form, the CDR3 reads TGTGCCAGCAGTCCCCCGGGGGACAGGGTTGGCGAGCAGTACTTC. Translated: CASSPPGDRVGEQYF.

The V and J genes are TRBV4-3 and TRBJ2-1, with TRBD2 matching 7 bases. Germline CDR1 and CDR2: LGHNA and YSLEER. The CDR3 runs to 20 residues. With 2 bases clipped from V and 8 bases from J, the junction kept 24 bases outside the gene matches. This CDR3 reads CASSQTLRGVAASRVHEQFF. Here the CDR3 DNA reads TGCGCCAGCAGCCAAACTCTTCGGGGGGTAGCGGCCTCCCGCGTCCATGAGCAGTTCTTC.

The chain joins TRBV11-2 to TRBJ2-3; 10 nucleotides align to TRBD1. This CDR3 is built from 14 residues. After removal of 5 bases from V and 6 bases from J, the junction contained 5 bases not matched to a gene. CDR1 SGHAT and CDR2 FQNNGV come from the germline V gene. The CDR3 region has the DNA TGTGCCAGCAGCCCGGGACAGGGGAGCGATACGCAGTATTTT. Translating gives CASSPGQGSDTQYF. Together with reference TRBV11-2 and TRBJ2-3, the CDR3 gives the full variable domain: EAGVAQSPRYKIIEKRQSVAFWCNPISGHATLYWYQQILGQGPKLLIQFQNNGVVDDSQLPKDRFSAERLKGVDSTLKIQPAKLEDSAVYLCASSPGQGSDTQYFGPGTRLTVL.

This chain uses TRBV28 with TRBJ2-7, with 7 nucleotides matching TRBD2. CDR3 length equals 14 residues. The germline CDR1 and CDR2 sequences are MDHEN and SYDVKM. V shed 5 bases, J shed 4 bases, and the junction held 8 bases outside the gene matches. This CDR3 reads CASSQAGPEYEQYF. In DNA, the CDR3 is TGTGCCAGCAGTCAAGCGGGACCGGAATACGAGCAGTACTTC.

The chain has TRBV28 and TRBJ2-1; no clear D. The CDR3 totals 13 residues. V shed 1 base and J shed 11 bases, with 12 bases lying between them. CDR1 and CDR2 (germline): MDHEN, SYDVKM. In DNA, the CDR3 is TGTGCCAGCAGTTTATCCCCTGAGGCGCAGCAGTTCTTC. This encodes CASSLSPEAQQFF.

The chain recombines TRBV27 with TRBJ2-5; tentatively, D is TRBD2 (6 bases). The J call is uncertain, as TRBJ2-7 better fits the DNA end. Germline V gene lookup returns CDR1 MNHEY and CDR2 SMNVEV (reference sequence). The CDR3 loop spans 15 amino acids. CDR3 loop: CASRAEGFTSYEQYF. The DNA for the CDR3 is TGTGCCAGCAGGGCGGAGGGGTTCACCTCCTACGAGCAGTACTTC.

The V and J genes are TRBV7-8 and TRBJ2-1; D is possibly TRBD2 (6 bases). In germline, CDR1 is SGHVS, CDR2 FQNEAQ. This CDR3 has 17 residues. Trimming removed 5 bases from V and 0 bases from J, with 17 bases in between. In DNA form, the CDR3 reads TGTGCCAGCAGCCGCTCGGGGGAGACCTCCTCCTACAATGAGCAGTTCTTC. Translating it yields CASSRSGETSSYNEQFF.

This chain connects TRBV13 to TRBJ2-7, with D possibly being TRBD2 (7 bases). The CDR3 extends over 15 amino acids. The V end lost 1 base, the J end lost 1 base, and 11 bases lay between the germline ends. Germline V CDR1 and CDR2: PRHDT, FYEKMQ (reference sequence). This CDR3 reads CASSLEGGGSYEQYF. DNA for the CDR3: TGTGCCAGCAGCTTAGAAGGGGGAGGGTCCTACGAGCAGTACTTC.

This chain links TRBV27 with TRBJ2-1; the match to TRBD2 covers 14 bases. The V and J ends lost 7 bases and 9 bases, in that order; junction bases with no gene match: 5. Germline loops: CDR1 MNHEY, CDR2 SMNVEV (reference sequence). CDR3 length: 14 residues. The CDR3 DNA sequence: TGTGCCAGCAACCGACTAGCGGGAGGGCGTGAGCAGTTCTTC. This sequence encodes CASNRLAGGREQFF.

The genes are TRBV7-8 and TRBJ2-1, with TRBD2 matching 7 bases. Germline V CDR1 and CDR2: SGHVS, FQNEAQ. The V and J ends lost 2 bases and 3 bases, in that order; junction bases with no gene match: 7. This CDR3 region has 16 residues. CDR3 sequence (DNA): TGTGCCAGCAGCTTATTGCCTAGCGGAGTCTACAATGAGCAGTTCTTC. Amino acid sequence: CASSLLPSGVYNEQFF.

The V gene is TRBV7-8, the J gene TRBJ1-2; no reliable D call. Trimming pared 5 bases from V and 5 bases from J, leaving 18 bases between. This CDR3 region has 15 residues. Germline loops: CDR1 SGHVS, CDR2 FQNEAQ. DNA of the CDR3: TGTGCCAGCAGCCCACGAAGAAGGGTGAAGTATGGCTACACCTTC. Amino acid sequence: CASSPRRRVKYGYTF.

The chain employs TRBV18 and TRBJ2-7, with unresolved D. V lost 2 bases and J 4 bases, leaving 15 bases between the germline ends. The CDR3 covers 15 residues. CDR1 and CDR2 (germline): KGHSH, LQKENI. The CDR3 DNA is TGTGCCAGCTCACCAACAGCCTACCCCCTTTACGAGCAGTACTTC. Encoded protein: CASSPTAYPLYEQYF.

The gene calls are TRBV7-9 and TRBJ2-1, with no clear D. The CDR3 length is 15 residues. With 3 bases removed from V and 5 bases from J, the gap between germline ends came to 14 bases. Germline V gene data show CDR1 as SEHNR and CDR2 as FQNEAQ (reference sequence). This chain's CDR3 is CASSFVFGLDNEQFF. CDR3 DNA sequence: TGTGCCAGCAGCTTTGTTTTCGGTCTAGACAATGAGCAGTTCTTC.

The V gene is TRBV9, the J gene TRBJ2-7; no clear D. There are 13 residues in the CDR3. Looked up from germline, CDR1 is SGDLS and CDR2 is YYNGEE. The V and J ends lost 3 bases and 6 bases respectively, with 13 bases between them. The CDR3 reads CASSADLVLEQYF. The CDR3 DNA is TGTGCCAGCAGCGCCGATCTAGTTCTCGAGCAGTACTTC. The whole variable domain, filled in from reference TRBV9 and TRBJ2-7, reads DSGVTQTPKHLITATGQRVTLRCSPRSGDLSVYWYQQSLDQGLQFLIQYYNGEERAKGNILERFSAQQFPDLHSELNLSSLELGDSALYFCASSADLVLEQYFGPGTRLTVT.

This chain uses TRBV27 with TRBJ1-1, with D perhaps TRBD1 (6 bases). The germline gives CDR1 MNHEY, CDR2 SMNVEV (reference sequence). Deletions cut 6 bases from V and 1 base from J, with 24 bases between. The CDR3 has 18 amino acids. The CDR3 nucleotides read TGTGCCAGCAGCCCCTATCGGGGGCCAGGCGGTGGGAACACTGAAGCTTTCTTT. Amino acid sequence: CASSPYRGPGGGNTEAFF.

The V call is TRBV6-5, the J call TRBJ2-7; the D gene is possibly TRBD1 (5 bases). V was trimmed by 2 bases and J by 3 bases, leaving 14 bases between them. CDR1 and CDR2 from the germline V gene are MNHEY and SVGAGI. There are 15 residues in the CDR3. The CDR3 loop reads CASSYEAQGGYEQYF. The CDR3 nucleotides read TGTGCCAGCAGTTACGAGGCCCAGGGTGGCTACGAGCAGTACTTC.

Regarding this clone: Other DNA sequences in the same sample also yield this CDR3. This sequence joins TRBV2 and TRBJ1-3, with D possibly TRBD1 on 5 matching bases. V was pared by 2 bases and J by 4 bases, with 9 bases between. The CDR3 spans 14 residues. Germline V gives CDR1 SNHLY, CDR2 FYNNEI. This CDR3 reads CASSERGSGNTIYF. The CDR3 region has the DNA TGTGCCAGCAGTGAAAGGGGTTCCGGAAACACCATATATTTT.

V and J are TRBV7-9 and TRBJ1-3; D is perhaps TRBD1 (5 bases). CDR1 is SEHNR, CDR2 FQNEAQ, per germline (reference sequence). V was clipped by 5 bases and J by 2 bases, with 22 bases between them. CDR3 length: 18 amino acids. The CDR3 sequence: CASSPSMVSQGAGNTIYF. The CDR3, as DNA: TGTGCCAGCAGCCCCTCCATGGTCAGCCAGGGAGCTGGAAACACCATATATTTT.

V gene TRBV7-9 combines with J gene TRBJ2-1; D unclear. With 5 bases removed from V and 15 bases from J, the gap between germline ends came to 17 bases. CDR1 and CDR2 (germline): SEHNR, FQNEAQ (reference sequence). The CDR3 contains 12 residues. CDR3: CASSAPVGASFF. CDR3 DNA: TGTGCCAGCAGCGCTCCCGTTGGTGCCTCGTTCTTC.

This sequence joins TRBV7-8 and TRBJ1-5, with 8 bases identical to TRBD1. V shed 5 bases, J shed 7 bases, and the junction held 7 bases outside the gene matches. This CDR3 spans 14 amino acids. Germline CDR1 SGHVS, CDR2 FQNEAQ. The CDR3: CASSQTTGAQPQHF. As DNA, the CDR3 is TGTGCCAGCAGCCAAACGACAGGGGCCCAGCCCCAGCATTTT.

The CDR3 region is CASSAGLAGGPYNEQFF. The CDR3 DNA follows: TGTGCCAGCAGCGCGGGACTAGCGGGAGGCCCCTACAATGAGCAGTTCTTC. The rearrangement joins TRBV9 to TRBJ2-1; 15 bases map to TRBD2. Germline CDR1 reads SGDLS; CDR2 reads YYNGEE. Trimming at V came to 3 bases and at J to 2 bases, leaving 3 bases not matched to a gene. The CDR3 covers 17 residues.

The J gene is TRBJ1-2, the V gene TRBV5-8; 8 bases map to TRBD1. Germline CDR1 is SGHTS and CDR2 is YDEGEE. The V gene end was trimmed by 2 bases and the J gene end by 8 bases; junction bases not matched to a gene: 14. The CDR3 has 16 residues. The CDR3 here is CASSFTTDRVLGGYTF. The DNA of the CDR3 is TGTGCCAGCAGCTTTACTACGGACAGGGTATTGGGGGGCTACACCTTC.

The chain carries TRBV6-1 and TRBJ2-7, with a weak D call TRBD1 (5 bases). V dropped 1 base and J dropped 4 bases, with 14 bases sitting between them. Germline loops: CDR1 MNHNS, CDR2 SASEGT. The CDR3 length is 15 residues. The CDR3 DNA follows: TGTGCCAGCAGTGAAGTGCAGGGCAAGGGGTACGAGCAGTACTTC. As protein: CASSEVQGKGYEQYF.

This clone was recorded only once. The V and J genes are TRBV15 and TRBJ2-3, with D possibly matching TRBD2 (5 bases). Germline V CDR1 and CDR2: LNHNV, YYDKDF (reference sequence). The CDR3 spans 17 residues. The V end was cut by 0 bases, the J end by 6 bases, with 19 bases between. This CDR3 reads CATSRDSRLSGEDTQYF. The CDR3 DNA sequence: TGTGCCACCAGCAGAGATTCCCGTCTGTCCGGGGAGGATACGCAGTATTTT.

Details on this clone: The sample holds other DNA sequences that translate to the same CDR3. The V call is TRBV5-1, the J call TRBJ2-1; 11 positions match TRBD2. CDR1 SGHRS and CDR2 YFSETQ come from the germline V gene. This CDR3 has 16 residues. J lost 4 bases, V lost 4 bases, and 7 bases had no gene match. In DNA form, the CDR3 reads TGCGCCAGCAGCGTCGCTAGACTAGCGGGGTACAATGAGCAGTTCTTC. Translating it yields CASSVARLAGYNEQFF. Drawing the rest from reference TRBV5-1 and TRBJ2-1, the complete variable domain is KAGVTQTPRYLIKTRGQQVTLSCSPISGHRSVSWYQQTPGQGLQFLFEYFSETQRNKGNFPGRFSGRQFSNSRSEMNVSTLELGDSALYLCASSVARLAGYNEQFFGPGTRLTVL.

The chain is built from TRBV19 and TRBJ2-1; TRBD1 matches 12 bases. This CDR3 region has 16 residues. CDR1 and CDR2 (germline): LNHDA, SQIVND (reference sequence). Trimming at V came to 1 base and at J to 7 bases, leaving 5 bases not matched to a gene. The CDR3 region has the DNA TGTGCCAGTAGTATAGTTGGGACAGGGGGCCTTAATGAGCAGTTCTTC. Translation: CASSIVGTGGLNEQFF.

This clone was seen a single time. CDR3 loop: CASSVGQGGYVLTF. The CDR3 DNA reads as TGTGCCAGCAGCGTAGGCCAGGGAGGGTACGTCCTGACTTTC. J is TRBJ2-6 and V is TRBV9; 7 bases match TRBD2. CDR1 and CDR2 (germline): SGDLS, YYNGEE. Trimming took 0 bases from V and 11 from J; bases not matched to a gene: 5. The CDR3 totals 14 residues.

J is TRBJ1-5 and V is TRBV2; maybe TRBD1 (5 bases). V was pared by 7 bases and J by 0 bases, with 13 bases between. CDR3 length equals 15 residues. Germline CDR1 and CDR2: SNHLY and FYNNEI. The CDR3 DNA sequence: TGTGCCAGCACCACCGGGGGGTATAGCAATCAGCCCCAGCATTTT. The encoded protein is CASTTGGYSNQPQHF.

This clone was recorded only once. V usage is TRBV14 and J usage is TRBJ2-3; D is undetermined. Germline CDR1 and CDR2: SGHDN and FVKESK. The CDR3 has 14 amino acids. The V end lost 1 base, the J end lost 5 bases, and 10 bases lay between the germline ends. In DNA form, the CDR3 reads TGTGCCAGCAGCCAAGTCGGGCGCGGAGATACGCAGTATTTT. As protein: CASSQVGRGDTQYF.